This T cell receptor beta chain was found in a study of cytomegalovirus exposure and HLA in healthy donors. Germline CDR1 SGHTA, CDR2 FQGNSA. The CDR3 length is 16 residues. Trimming cost V 5 bases and J 9 bases; bases outside gene matches: 15. This clone was seen once. The PCR ran on 60 Vbeta and 13 Jbeta primers. Repertoires were generated with immunoSEQ multiplex PCR, while TCRdb's copy carries only in-frame clones and drops some. Of around 130,000 clones listed, approximately 80% are singletons. Sequencing input: PBMCs. This TCR was sampled from a woman in her 40s in good health and CMV-seronegative. This chain links TRBV7-2 with TRBJ2-1; 8 nucleotides agree with TRBD2. The CDR3 protein is CASSPDRAGVSAEQFF. The CDR3 nucleotides read TGTGCCAGCAGCCCAGACCGAGCGGGAGTGAGTGCTGAGCAGTTCTTC.